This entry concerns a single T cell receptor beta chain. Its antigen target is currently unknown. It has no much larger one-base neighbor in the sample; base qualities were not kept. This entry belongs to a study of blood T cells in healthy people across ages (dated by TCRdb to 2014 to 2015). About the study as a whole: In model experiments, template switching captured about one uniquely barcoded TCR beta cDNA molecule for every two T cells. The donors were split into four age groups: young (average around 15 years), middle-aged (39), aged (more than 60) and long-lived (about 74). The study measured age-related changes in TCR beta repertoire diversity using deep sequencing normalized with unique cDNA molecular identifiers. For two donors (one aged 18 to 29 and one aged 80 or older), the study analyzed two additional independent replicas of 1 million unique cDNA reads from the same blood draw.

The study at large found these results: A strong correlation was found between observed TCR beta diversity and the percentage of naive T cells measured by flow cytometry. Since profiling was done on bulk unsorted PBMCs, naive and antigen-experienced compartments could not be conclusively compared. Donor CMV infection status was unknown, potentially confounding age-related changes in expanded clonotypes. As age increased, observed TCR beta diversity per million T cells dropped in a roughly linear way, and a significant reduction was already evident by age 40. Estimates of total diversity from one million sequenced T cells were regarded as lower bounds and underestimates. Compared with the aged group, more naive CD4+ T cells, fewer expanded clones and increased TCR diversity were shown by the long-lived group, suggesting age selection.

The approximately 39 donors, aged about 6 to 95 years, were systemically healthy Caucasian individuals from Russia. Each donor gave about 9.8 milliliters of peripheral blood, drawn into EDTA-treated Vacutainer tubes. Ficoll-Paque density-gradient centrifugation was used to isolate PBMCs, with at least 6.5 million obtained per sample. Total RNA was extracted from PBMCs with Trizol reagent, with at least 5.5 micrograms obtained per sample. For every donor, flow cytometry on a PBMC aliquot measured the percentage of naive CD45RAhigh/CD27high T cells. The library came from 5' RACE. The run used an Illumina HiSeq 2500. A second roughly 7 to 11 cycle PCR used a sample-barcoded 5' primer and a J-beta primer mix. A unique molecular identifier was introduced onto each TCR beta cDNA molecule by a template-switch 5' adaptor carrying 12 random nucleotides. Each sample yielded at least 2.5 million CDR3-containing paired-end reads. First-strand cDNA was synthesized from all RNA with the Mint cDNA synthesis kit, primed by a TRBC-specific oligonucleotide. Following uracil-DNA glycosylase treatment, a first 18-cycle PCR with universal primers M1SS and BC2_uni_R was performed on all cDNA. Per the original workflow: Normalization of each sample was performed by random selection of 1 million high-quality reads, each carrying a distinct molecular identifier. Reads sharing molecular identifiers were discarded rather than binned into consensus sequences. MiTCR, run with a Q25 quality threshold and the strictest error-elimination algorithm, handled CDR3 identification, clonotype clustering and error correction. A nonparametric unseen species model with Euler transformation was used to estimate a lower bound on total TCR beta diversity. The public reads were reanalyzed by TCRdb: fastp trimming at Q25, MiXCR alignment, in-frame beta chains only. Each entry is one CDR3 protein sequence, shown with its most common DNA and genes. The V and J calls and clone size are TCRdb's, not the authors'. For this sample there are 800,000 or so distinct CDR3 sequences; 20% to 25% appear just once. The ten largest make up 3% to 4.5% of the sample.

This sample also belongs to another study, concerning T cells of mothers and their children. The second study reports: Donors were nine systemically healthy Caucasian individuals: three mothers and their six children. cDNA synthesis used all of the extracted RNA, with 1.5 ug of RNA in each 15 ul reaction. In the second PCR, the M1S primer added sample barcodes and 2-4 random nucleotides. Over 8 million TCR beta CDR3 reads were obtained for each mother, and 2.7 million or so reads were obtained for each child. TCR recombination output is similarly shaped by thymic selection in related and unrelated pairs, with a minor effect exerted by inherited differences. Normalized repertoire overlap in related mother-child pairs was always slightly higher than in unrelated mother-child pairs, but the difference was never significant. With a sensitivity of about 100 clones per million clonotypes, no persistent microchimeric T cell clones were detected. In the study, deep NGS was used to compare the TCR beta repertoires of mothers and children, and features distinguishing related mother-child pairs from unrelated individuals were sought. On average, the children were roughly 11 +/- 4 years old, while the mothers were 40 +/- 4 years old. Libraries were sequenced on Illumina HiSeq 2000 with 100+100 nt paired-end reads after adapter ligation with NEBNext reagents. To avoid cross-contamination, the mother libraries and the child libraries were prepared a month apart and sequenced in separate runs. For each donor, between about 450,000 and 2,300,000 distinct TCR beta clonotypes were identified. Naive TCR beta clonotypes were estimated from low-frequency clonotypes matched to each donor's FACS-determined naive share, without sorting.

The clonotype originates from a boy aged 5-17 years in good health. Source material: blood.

The sequence in DNA is TGTGCCAGCTGGGATAGGGTCCGGCCCCAGCATTTT. It is translated as CASWDRVRPQHF. Rearrangement joined TRBV28 to TRBJ1-5; there is no confident call for the D gene. Per the germline V gene, MDHEN is the CDR1 and SYDVKM is the CDR2. V sheds 8 bases and J sheds 9 bases, leaving 14 bases between their ends. The CDR3 runs 12 residues from the cysteine to the phenylalanine. The CDR3 DNA has 36 bases and is translated from base 1.